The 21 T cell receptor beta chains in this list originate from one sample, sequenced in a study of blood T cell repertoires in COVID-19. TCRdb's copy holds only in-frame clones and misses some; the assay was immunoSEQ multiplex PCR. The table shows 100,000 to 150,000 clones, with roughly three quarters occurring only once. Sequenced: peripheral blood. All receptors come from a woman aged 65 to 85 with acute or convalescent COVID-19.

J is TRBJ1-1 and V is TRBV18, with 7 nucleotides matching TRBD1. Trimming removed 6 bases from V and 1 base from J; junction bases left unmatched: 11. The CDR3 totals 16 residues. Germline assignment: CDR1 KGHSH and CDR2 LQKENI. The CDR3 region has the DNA TGTGCCAGCTCCCTCATCCAACAGGGGTCGAACACTGAAGCTTTCTTT. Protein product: CASSLIQQGSNTEAFF.

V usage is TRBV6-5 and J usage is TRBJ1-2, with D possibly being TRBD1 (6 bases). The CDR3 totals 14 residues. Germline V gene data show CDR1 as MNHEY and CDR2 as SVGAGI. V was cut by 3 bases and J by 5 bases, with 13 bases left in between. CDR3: CASSYQGMGYGYTF. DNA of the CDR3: TGTGCCAGCAGTTATCAGGGGATGGGGTATGGCTACACCTTC.

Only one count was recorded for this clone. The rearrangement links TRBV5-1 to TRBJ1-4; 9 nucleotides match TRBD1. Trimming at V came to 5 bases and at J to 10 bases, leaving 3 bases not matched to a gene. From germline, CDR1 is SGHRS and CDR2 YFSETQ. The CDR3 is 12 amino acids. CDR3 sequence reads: CASRPDRGKLFF. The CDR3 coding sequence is TGCGCCAGCAGACCGGACAGGGGAAAACTGTTTTTT.

The CDR3 here is CASSPPRQDTEAFF. The CDR3 bases are TGTGCCAGCAGCCCCCCTCGCCAGGACACTGAAGCTTTCTTT. The chain employs TRBV6-2 or TRBV6-3 and TRBJ1-1; D gene uncertain. The CDR3 is 14 residues long. Trimming took 6 bases from V and 3 from J, leaving 14 bases between them. CDR1 is MNHEY and CDR2 is SVGEGT in the germline V gene.

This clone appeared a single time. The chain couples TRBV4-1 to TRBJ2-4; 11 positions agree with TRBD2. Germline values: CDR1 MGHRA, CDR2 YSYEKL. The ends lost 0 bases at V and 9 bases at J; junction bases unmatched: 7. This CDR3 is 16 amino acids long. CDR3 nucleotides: TGCGCCAGCAGCCAAGATTATGGGACTAGCGGTCGCATTCAGTACTTC. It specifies CASSQDYGTSGRIQYF.

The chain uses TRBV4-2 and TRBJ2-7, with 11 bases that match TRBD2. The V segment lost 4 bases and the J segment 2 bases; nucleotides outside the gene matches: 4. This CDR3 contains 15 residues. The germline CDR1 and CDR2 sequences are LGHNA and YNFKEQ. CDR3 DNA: TGTGCCAGCAGCCTCACTAGCGGGGGCACCTACGAGCAGTACTTC. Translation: CASSLTSGGTYEQYF.

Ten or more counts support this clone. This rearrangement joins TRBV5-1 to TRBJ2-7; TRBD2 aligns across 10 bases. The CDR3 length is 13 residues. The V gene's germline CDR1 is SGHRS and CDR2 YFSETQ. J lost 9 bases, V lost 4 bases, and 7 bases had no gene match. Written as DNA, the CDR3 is TGCGCCAGCAGCACACTAGCGGGATCGGCGCAGTACTTC. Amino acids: CASSTLAGSAQYF.

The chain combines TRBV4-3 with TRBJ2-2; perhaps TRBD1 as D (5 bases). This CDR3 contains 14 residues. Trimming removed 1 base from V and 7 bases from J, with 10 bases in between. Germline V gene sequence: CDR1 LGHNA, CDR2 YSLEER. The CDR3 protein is CASSQAQGDGELFF. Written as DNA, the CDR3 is TGCGCCAGCAGCCAAGCCCAAGGGGACGGGGAGCTGTTTTTT.

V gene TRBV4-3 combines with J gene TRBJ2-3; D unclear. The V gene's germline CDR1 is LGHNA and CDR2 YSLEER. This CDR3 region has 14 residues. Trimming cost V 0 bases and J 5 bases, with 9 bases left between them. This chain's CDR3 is CASSQDPHGDTQYF. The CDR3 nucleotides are TGCGCCAGCAGCCAAGATCCACATGGAGATACGCAGTATTTT.

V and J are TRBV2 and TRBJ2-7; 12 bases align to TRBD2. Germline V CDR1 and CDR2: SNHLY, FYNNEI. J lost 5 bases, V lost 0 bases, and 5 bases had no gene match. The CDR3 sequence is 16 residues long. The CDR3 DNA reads TGTGCCAGCAGTGAAGCCGCTAGCGGGGGGGGCAACGAGCAGTACTTC. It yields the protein CASSEAASGGGNEQYF.

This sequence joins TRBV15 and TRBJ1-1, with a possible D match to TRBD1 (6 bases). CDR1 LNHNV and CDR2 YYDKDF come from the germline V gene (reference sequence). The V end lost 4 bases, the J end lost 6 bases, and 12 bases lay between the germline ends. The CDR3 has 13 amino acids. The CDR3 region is CATSKDRPPEAFF. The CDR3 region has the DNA TGTGCCACCAGCAAGGACAGACCACCTGAAGCTTTCTTT.

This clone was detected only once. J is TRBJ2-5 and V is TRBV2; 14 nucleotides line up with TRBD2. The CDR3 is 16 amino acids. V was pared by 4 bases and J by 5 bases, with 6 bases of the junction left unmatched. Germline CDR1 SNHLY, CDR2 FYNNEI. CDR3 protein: CASSGRLAGGPETQYF. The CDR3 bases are TGTGCCAGCAGTGGACGACTAGCGGGGGGGCCGGAGACCCAGTACTTC.

This CDR3 is CASSFQTGGGNSPLHF. In DNA, the CDR3 is TGTGCCAGCAGTTTCCAGACAGGTGGGGGAAATTCACCCCTCCACTTT. This chain links TRBV27 with TRBJ1-6; possibly TRBD1 for D (6 bases). Germline V gene data show CDR1 as MNHEY and CDR2 as SMNVEV (reference sequence). Trimming cost V 3 bases and J 7 bases, with 16 bases left between them. This CDR3 contains 16 residues.

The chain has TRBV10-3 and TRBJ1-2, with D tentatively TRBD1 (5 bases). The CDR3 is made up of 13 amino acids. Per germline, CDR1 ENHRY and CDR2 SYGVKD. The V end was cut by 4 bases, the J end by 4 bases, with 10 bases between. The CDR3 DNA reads TGTGCCATCAGTGTTCTGGACACCTATGGCTACACCTTC. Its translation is CAISVLDTYGYTF.

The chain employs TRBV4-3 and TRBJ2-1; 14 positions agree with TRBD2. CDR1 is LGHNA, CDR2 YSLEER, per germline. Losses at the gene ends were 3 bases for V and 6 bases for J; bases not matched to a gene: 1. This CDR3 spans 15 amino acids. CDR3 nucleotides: TGCGCCAGCAGCCAGGGACTAGCGGGGGCCAATGAGCAGTTCTTC. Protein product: CASSQGLAGANEQFF.

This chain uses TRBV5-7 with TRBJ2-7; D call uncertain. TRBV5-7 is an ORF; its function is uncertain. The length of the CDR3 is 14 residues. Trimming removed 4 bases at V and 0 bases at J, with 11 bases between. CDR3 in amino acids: CASSPRQLSYEQYF. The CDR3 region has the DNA TGTGCCAGCAGCCCGCGGCAGCTCTCCTACGAGCAGTACTTC.

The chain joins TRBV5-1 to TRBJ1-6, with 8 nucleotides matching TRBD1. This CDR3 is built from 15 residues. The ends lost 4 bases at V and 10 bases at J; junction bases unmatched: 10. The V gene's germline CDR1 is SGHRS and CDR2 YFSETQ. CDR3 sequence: CASSGGTGLGSPLHF. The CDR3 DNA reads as TGCGCCAGCAGCGGGGGGACAGGTTTGGGATCACCCCTCCACTTT.

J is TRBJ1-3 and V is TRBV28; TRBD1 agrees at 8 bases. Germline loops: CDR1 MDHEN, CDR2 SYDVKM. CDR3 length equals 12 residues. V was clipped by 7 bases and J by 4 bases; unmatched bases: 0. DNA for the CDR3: TGTGCCAGCACAGGGGGCGGAAACACCATATATTTT. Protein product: CASTGGGNTIYF. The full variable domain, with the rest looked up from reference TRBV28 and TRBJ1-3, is DVKVTQSSRYLVKRTGEKVFLECVQDMDHENMFWYRQDPGLGLRLIYFSYDVKMKEKGDIPEGYSVSREKKERFSLILESASTNQTSMYLCASTGGGNTIYFGEGSWLTVV.

The chain's CDR3 is CASSLGGTTAGETQYF. CDR3 nucleotide sequence: TGTGCCAGCAGCTTAGGTGGGACTACAGCCGGAGAGACCCAGTACTTC. This sequence joins TRBV11-3 and TRBJ2-5; 7 positions match TRBD2. With 1 base clipped from V and 4 bases from J, the junction kept 9 bases outside the gene matches. Germline-derived CDR1 and CDR2 are SGHNT and YENEEA. This CDR3 comprises 16 residues.

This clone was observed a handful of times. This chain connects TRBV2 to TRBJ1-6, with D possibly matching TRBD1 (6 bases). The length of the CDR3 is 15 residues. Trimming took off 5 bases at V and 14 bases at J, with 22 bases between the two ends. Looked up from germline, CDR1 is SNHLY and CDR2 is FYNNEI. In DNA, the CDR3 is TGTGCCAGCAGTTCCAGGAATCAGGGGCCAGGGACCCTCCACTTT. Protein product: CASSSRNQGPGTLHF.

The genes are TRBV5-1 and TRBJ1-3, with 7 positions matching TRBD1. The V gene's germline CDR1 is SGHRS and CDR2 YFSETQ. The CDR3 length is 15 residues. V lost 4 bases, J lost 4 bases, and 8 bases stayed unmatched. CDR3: CASSIGQAAGNTIYF. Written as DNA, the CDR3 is TGCGCCAGCAGCATCGGACAGGCGGCAGGAAACACCATATATTTT.